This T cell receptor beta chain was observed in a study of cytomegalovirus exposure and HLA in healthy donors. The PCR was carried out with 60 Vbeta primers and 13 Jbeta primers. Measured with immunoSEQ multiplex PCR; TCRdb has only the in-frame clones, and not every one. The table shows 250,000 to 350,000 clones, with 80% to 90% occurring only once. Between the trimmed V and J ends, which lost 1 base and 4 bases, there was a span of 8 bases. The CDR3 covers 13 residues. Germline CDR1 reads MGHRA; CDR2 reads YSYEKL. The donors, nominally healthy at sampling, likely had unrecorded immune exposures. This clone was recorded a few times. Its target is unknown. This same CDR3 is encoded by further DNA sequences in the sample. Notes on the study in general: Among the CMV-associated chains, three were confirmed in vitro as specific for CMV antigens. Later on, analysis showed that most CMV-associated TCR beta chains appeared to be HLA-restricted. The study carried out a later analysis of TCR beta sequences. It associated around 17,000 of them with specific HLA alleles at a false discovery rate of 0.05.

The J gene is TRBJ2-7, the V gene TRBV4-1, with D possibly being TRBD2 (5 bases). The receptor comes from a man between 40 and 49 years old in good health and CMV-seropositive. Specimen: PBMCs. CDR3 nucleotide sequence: TGCGCCAGCAGCCAAGTGGGAGCATACGAGCAGTACTTC. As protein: CASSQVGAYEQYF.